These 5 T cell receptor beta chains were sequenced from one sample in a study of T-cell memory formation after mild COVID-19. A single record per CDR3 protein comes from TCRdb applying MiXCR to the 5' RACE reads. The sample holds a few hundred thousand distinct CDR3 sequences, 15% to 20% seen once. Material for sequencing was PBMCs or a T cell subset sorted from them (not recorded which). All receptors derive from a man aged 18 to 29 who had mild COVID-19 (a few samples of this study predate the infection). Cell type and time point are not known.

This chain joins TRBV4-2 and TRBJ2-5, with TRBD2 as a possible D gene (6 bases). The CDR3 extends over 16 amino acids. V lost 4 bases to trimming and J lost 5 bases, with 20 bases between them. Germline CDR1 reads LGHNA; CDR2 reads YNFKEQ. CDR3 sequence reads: CASSLGTSSGGETQYF. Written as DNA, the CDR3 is TGTGCCAGCAGCCTCGGGACTTCCAGCGGCGGCGAGACCCAGTACTTC.

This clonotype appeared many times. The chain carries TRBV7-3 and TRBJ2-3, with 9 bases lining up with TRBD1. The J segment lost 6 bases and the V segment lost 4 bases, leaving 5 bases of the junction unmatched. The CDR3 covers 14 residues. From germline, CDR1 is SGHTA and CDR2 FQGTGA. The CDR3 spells CASSSTGGSDTQYF. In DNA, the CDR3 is TGTGCCAGCAGCTCGACAGGGGGTTCGGATACGCAGTATTTT.

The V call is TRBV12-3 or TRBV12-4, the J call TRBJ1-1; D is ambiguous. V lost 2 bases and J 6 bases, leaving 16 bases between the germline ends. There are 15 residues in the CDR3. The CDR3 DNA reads TGTGCCAGCAGTTTAAATCCCGGTCCGTTCGCTGAAGCTTTCTTT. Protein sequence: CASSLNPGPFAEAFF.

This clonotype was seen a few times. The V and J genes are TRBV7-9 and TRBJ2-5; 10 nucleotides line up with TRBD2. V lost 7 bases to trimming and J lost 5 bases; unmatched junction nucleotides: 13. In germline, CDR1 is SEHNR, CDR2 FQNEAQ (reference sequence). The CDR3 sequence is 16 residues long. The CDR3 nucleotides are TGTGCCAGCATGGCGGGCGAGCGGGGGGGCCGGGAGACCCAGTACTTC. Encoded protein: CASMAGERGGRETQYF.

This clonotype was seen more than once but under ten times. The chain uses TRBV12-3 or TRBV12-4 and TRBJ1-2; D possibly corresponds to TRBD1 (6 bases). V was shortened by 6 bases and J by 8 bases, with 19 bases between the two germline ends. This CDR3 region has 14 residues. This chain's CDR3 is CASSLGQTNSGYTF. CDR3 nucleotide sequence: TGTGCCAGCAGCCTCGGACAGACCAATTCCGGCTACACCTTC.